Given below is one T cell receptor beta chain in context. The junction shows a germline mismatch at one end, possibly a read error. The CDR3 length is 15 residues. CDR1 is SGHRS, CDR2 YFSETQ, per germline. The investigators made TCR beta cDNA from about 500 ng total RNA, using a constant-region primer. Libraries covering TCR beta were generated through three nested multiplex PCR rounds (using a slightly modified ARM-PCR). The study ran its first two PCR rounds for 9 to 10 cycles each, using TRBV1-TRBV30 forward primers and a C-beta reverse primer. TCRdb analysed the multiplex PCR reads with MiXCR anew, one entry per CDR3 protein. The top ten clones hold around 9.5% of a sample with 300,000 to 400,000 distinct CDR3 sequences, less than 75% of them seen once. These data are taken from a study of tumor-infiltrating lymphocytes in primary liver carcinoma. Study overall: These were node-negative, non-metastatic T1-T3 tumors of roughly 4 to 10 cm.

Germline DNA was also extracted, and blood RNA was taken from unsorted whole blood. The specimen was peripheral blood. The V gene is TRBV5-1, the J gene TRBJ1-1; 9 positions match TRBD1. This receptor was identified in a middle-aged man with primary liver carcinoma and hepatitis B virus infection. The CDR3 spells CVSSQNRGRDTEAFF. The CDR3 region has the DNA TGCGTCAGCAGCCAGAACAGGGGGCGCGACACTGAAGCTTTCTTT.